These 2 T cell receptor beta chains were sequenced from one sample in a study of blood T cell repertoires in COVID-19. TCRdb's table, derived via immunoSEQ multiplex PCR, lists solely in-frame clones and lacks some. The sample lists over 250,000 clones; around four fifths were seen once. The sample was PBMCs or T cells enriched from blood (not recorded which). The source of these receptors is a man between 25 and 39 years old with acute COVID-19.

V usage is TRBV13 and J usage is TRBJ2-3; 9 bases are shared with TRBD2. The CDR3 has 16 amino acids. Germline V CDR1 and CDR2: PRHDT, FYEKMQ (reference sequence). V trimming: 8 bases; J trimming: 3 bases; junction bases outside the gene matches: 12. The CDR3 here is CASVLITSGSTDTQYF. The CDR3 region has the DNA TGTGCCAGCGTCTTAATAACTAGCGGGTCGACAGATACGCAGTATTTT.

The V and J genes are TRBV2 and TRBJ2-2; 8 bases are a match to TRBD1. The V and J ends lost 8 bases and 1 base, in that order; junction bases with no gene match: 3. Germline assignment: CDR1 SNHLY and CDR2 FYNNEI. The CDR3 sequence is 14 residues long. The CDR3 region has the DNA TGTGCCAGCCGGACAGGGATGAACACCGGGGAGCTGTTTTTT. It codes for CASRTGMNTGELFF. The whole variable domain, remainder taken from reference TRBV2 and TRBJ2-2, is EPEVTQTPSHQVTQMGQEVILRCVPISNHLYFYWYRQILGQKVEFLVSFYNNEISEKSEIFDDQFSVERPDGSNFTLKIRSTKLEDSAMYFCASRTGMNTGELFFGEGSRLTVL.